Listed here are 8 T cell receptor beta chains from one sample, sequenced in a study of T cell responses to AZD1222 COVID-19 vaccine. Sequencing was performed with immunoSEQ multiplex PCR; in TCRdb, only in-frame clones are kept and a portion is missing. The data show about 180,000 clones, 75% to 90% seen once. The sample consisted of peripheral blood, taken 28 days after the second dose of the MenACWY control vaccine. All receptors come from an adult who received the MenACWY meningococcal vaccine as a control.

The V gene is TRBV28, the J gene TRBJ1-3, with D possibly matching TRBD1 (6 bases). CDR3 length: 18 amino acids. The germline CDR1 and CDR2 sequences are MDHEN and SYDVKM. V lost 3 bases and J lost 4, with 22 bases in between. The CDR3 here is CASSFLSGQSVGGNTIYF. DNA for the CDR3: TGTGCCAGCAGTTTCTTGTCTGGACAGTCAGTCGGGGGAAACACCATATATTTT. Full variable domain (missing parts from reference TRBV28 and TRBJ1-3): DVKVTQSSRYLVKRTGEKVFLECVQDMDHENMFWYRQDPGLGLRLIYFSYDVKMKEKGDIPEGYSVSREKKERFSLILESASTNQTSMYLCASSFLSGQSVGGNTIYFGEGSWLTVV.

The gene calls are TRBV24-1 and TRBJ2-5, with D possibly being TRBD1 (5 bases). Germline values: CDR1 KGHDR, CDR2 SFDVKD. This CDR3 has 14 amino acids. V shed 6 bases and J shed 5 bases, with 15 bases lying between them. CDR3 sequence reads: CATSSGGAKETQYF. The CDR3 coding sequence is TGTGCCACCAGTTCCGGTGGGGCGAAGGAGACCCAGTACTTC.

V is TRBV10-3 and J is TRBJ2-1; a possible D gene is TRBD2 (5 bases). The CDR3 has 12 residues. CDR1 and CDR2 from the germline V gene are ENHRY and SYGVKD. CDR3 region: CGSADDGDEQFF. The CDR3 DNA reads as TGTGGGTCAGCGGACGACGGGGATGAGCAGTTCTTC.

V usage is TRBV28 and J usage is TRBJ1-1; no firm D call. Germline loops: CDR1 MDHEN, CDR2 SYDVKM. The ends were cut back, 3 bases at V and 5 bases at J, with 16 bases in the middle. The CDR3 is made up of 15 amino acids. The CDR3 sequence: CASSLAGTFRTEAFF. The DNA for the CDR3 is TGTGCCAGCAGTTTGGCGGGCACATTCAGGACTGAAGCTTTCTTT.

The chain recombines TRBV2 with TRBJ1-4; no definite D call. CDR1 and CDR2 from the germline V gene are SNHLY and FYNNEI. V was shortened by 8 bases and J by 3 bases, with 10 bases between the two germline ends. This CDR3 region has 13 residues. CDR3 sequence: CASYGPPNEKLFF. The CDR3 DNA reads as TGTGCCAGCTACGGGCCCCCTAATGAAAAACTGTTTTTT.

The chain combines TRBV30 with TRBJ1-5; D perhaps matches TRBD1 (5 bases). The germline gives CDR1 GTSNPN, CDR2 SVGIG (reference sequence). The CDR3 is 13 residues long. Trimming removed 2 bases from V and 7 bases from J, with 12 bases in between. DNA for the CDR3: TGTGCCTGGAGTACGGGGGGAGTCCAGCCCCAGCATTTT. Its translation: CAWSTGGVQPQHF. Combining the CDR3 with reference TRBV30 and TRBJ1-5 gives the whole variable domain SQTIHQWPATLVQPVGSPLSLECTVEGTSNPNLYWYRQAAGRGLQLLFYSVGIGQISSEVPQNLSASRPQDRQFILSSKKLLLSDSGFYLCAWSTGGVQPQHFGDGTRLSIL.

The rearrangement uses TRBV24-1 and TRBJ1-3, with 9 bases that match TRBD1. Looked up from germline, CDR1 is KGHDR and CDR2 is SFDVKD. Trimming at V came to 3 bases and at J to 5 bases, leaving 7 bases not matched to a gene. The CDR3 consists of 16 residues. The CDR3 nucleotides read TGTGCCACCAGTGATGGCTATGGGACAGGGAGAAACACCATATATTTT. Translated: CATSDGYGTGRNTIYF.

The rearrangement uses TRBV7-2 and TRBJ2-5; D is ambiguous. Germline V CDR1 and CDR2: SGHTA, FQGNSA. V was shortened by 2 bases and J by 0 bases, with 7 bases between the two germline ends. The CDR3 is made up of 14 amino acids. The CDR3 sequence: CASSLMGNQETQYF. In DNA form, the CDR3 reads TGTGCCAGCAGCTTAATGGGCAACCAAGAGACCCAGTACTTC.